The entry below describes one T cell receptor beta chain. This clonotype was seen a handful of times. This clone's antigen is unknown. Base-call qualities are not available, and no considerably larger clone is one nucleotide away. Instrument on record: Illumina HiSeq 1500. The public reads were reanalyzed by TCRdb: fastp trimming at Q25, MiXCR alignment, in-frame beta chains only. Under each unique CDR3 protein, matching rows form one entry showing the most common genes and DNA. Across this sample there are over 450,000 distinct CDR3 sequences, with about 11% seen only once. The top ten hold roughly 10% of the sample. The sample comes from a study of T cell repertoires in cytomegalovirus infection (dated by TCRdb to about 2019). Broadly, across the study: Because public TCR beta signatures pointed to carriage of CMV infection together with the matching HLA type, the HLA type of each donor mattered for the analysis.

Paper-wide results and their limitations: The ex vivo response was dominated by HLA-C-restricted CMV-specific TCR beta clonotypes, and the single most frequent clonotype in two of eight donors was supplied by these HLA-C-restricted clonotypes. Cumulative frequency of public TCR beta family members discriminated carriers of CMV infection plus the relevant HLA type in this cohort and an independent approximately 360-donor cohort.

Including cysteine and phenylalanine, the CDR3 has 14 amino acids. Of all the DNA, just the CDR3 is kept, 42 bases in frame from base 1. For CDR1 and CDR2, the germline V gene (reference sequence) lists SEHNR and FQNEAQ. The V and J ends are trimmed by 5 bases and 3 bases, leaving 14 bases between them. The V gene is TRBV7-9 and the J gene is TRBJ2-7; perhaps TRBD1 is the D gene, with 6 bases matching. The TCR comes from a human donor in good health (CMV status not recorded). Some clones in this sample may be carry-over from other donors' samples. The source material was PBMCs. The DNA reads TGTGCCAGCAGCCCCCGGGACATCAACTACGAGCAGTACTTC. It specifies CASSPRDINYEQYF.